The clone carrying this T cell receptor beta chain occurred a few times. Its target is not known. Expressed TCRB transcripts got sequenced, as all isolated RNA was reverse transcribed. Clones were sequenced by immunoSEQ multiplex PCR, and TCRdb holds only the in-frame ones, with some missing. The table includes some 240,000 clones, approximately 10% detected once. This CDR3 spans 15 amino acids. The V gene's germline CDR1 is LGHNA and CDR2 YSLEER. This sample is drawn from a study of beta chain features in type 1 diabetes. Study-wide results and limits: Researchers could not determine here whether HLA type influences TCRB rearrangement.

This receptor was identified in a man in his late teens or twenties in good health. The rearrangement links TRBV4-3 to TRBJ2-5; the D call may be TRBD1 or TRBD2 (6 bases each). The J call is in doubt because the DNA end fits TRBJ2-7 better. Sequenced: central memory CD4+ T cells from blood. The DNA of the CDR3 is TGCGCCAGCAGCCAAGGTCTTGGGGGGCGGTACGAGCAGTACTTC. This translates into CASSQGLGGRYEQYF.